This T cell receptor (beta chain) was profiled in a study of blood T cell repertoires in COVID-19. Across the study: Whether acute or convalescent, the COVID-19 samples came from the United States, Italy and Spain. PBMCs, B-cell-depleted T cells, or T cells were the source of the cDNA or gDNA that made up the material.

CDR3 length: 15 amino acids. Trimming removed 1 base from V and 5 bases from J; junction bases left unmatched: 5. The germline gives CDR1 MGHRA, CDR2 YSYEKL. Under the authors' procedure: Researchers report that nucleated cell counts were estimated from reference gene primer amplification. Libraries were prepared by immunoSEQ multiplex PCR; TCRdb keeps only in-frame clonotypes and omits some of them. Clone size and the V and J calls come from that table; the DNA yielded D and trimming. Counted here are 150,000 to 200,000 clones, over 70% occurring once; the ten biggest clones make up about 3%. Sequenced: peripheral blood. The chain combines TRBV4-1 with TRBJ2-5, with TRBD1 identical over 9 bases. The sequence derives from a man between 65 and 85 years old with acute or convalescent COVID-19. CDR3 sequence (DNA): TGCGCCAGCAGCCAAGGGACAGGGGTGGTGGAGACCCAGTACTTC. Translation: CASSQGTGVVETQYF.